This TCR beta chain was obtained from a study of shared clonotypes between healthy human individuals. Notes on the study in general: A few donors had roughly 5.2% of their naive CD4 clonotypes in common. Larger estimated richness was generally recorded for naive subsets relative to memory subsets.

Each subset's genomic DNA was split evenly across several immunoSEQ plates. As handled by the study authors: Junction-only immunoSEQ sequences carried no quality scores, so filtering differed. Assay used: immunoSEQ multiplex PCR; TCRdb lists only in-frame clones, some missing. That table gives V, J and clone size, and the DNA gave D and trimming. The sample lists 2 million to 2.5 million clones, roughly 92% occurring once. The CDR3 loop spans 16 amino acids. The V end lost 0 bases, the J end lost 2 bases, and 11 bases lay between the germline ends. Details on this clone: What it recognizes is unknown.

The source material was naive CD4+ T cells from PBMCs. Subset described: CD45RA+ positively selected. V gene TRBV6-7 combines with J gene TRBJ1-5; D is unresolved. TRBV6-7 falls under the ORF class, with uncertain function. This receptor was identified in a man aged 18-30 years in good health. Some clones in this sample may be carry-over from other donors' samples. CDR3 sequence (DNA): TGTGCCAGCAGTTACTCGACGGAGGGAGGCAATCAGCCCCAGCATTTT. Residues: CASSYSTEGGNQPQHF.